The rows below give T cell receptor beta chains drawn from one sample of a study of T cells in Graves' hyperthyroidism and ophthalmopathy. MiXCR was run by TCRdb on the multiplex PCR reads, yielding one entry per CDR3 protein. The sample holds 450,000 to 600,000 distinct CDR3 sequences; approximately 15% are singletons and the top ten take around 13%. Source material: blood. Source of these receptors: a woman aged 40 to 50 with Graves' hyperthyroidism. The CDR3 runs from the conserved cysteine through the conserved F or W. The order of the fields is D gene, J gene, V gene, clone size, CDR3 DNA, CDR3 protein. The D gene is left open where the match is weak. A row's size may be missing; if present it is once, few, many or a size class.

NA	TRBJ2-7	TRBV5-4	few	TGTGCCAGCAGCCGTATAGATTACTCCTACGAGCAGTACTTC	CASSRIDYSYEQYF
NA	TRBJ2-5	TRBV12-3/TRBV12-4	NA	TGTGCCAGCAGTTGGGGGGTCTCAGAGACCCAGTACTTC	CASSWGVSETQYF
NA	TRBJ1-2	TRBV7-9	NA	TGTGCCAGCAGCCCCTTTGCCCCGGGGGCAAACTATGGCTACACCTTC	CASSPFAPGANYGYTF
TRBD1	TRBJ2-7	TRBV29-1	few	TGCAGCGTCGTGGACAGGGGTGGCTACGAGCAGTACTTC	CSVVDRGGYEQYF
NA	TRBJ2-5	TRBV11-1	many	TGTGCCAGCAGCCACGGGACTTCAAAAGAGACCCAGTACTTC	CASSHGTSKETQYF
NA	TRBJ2-1	TRBV5-5	many	TGTGCCAGCAGCTTGTCTTACGACAATGAGCAGTTCTTC	CASSLSYDNEQFF
TRBD1	TRBJ2-5	TRBV18	many	TGTGCCAGCTCACGGTTGACAGGGGGCGTCGGGGAGACCCAGTACTTC	CASSRLTGGVGETQYF
TRBD1	TRBJ1-2	TRBV5-1	few	TGCGCCAGCAGCTATGGGACAGATGGCTACACCTTC	CASSYGTDGYTF
TRBD1	TRBJ1-2	TRBV12-3/TRBV12-4	many	TGTGCCAGCCGCACGGGACAGGGGTATGGCTACACCTTC	CASRTGQGYGYTF
NA	TRBJ2-7	TRBV11-2	many	TGTGCCAGCAGCTTATACAGCTCCTACGAGCAGTACTTC	CASSLYSSYEQYF
NA	TRBJ1-1	TRBV4-2	few	TGTGCCAGCAGCCAAGGAGGTCCAGGTTATCCGAACACTGAAGCTTTCTTT	CASSQGGPGYPNTEAFF
NA	TRBJ1-1	TRBV28	many	TGTGCCAGCAGTACCCGACAGGCCTTGAACACTGAAGCTTTCTTT	CASSTRQALNTEAFF
TRBD2	TRBJ2-1	TRBV6-2/TRBV6-3	NA	TGTGCCAGCAGCTCATCACCGGGACTAGCGGGAATAAATGAGCAGTTCTTC	CASSSSPGLAGINEQFF
TRBD2	TRBJ2-7	TRBV28	NA	TGTGCCAGCAGTTTGCGGCTAGCGGGAGACCCCCGCGAGCAGTACTTC	CASSLRLAGDPREQYF
TRBD2	TRBJ2-2	TRBV24-1	NA	TGTGCCACCAGTTGGAGTTGCGGGAGGGCTAACACCGGGGAGCTGGTTTTT	CATSWSCGRANTGELVF
NA	TRBJ2-7	TRBV27	NA	TGTGCCAGCAGCACCGCGGTTAGGAATGAGCAGTACTTC	CASSTAVRNEQYF
NA	TRBJ2-5	TRBV29-1	many	TGCAGCGTTGCCCAAGAGACCCAGTACTTC	CSVAQETQYF
TRBD2	TRBJ2-7	TRBV28	many	TGTGCCAGCAGTTTGACTAGCAGCTTAGGGGAGCAGTACTTC	CASSLTSSLGEQYF
TRBD1	TRBJ2-1	TRBV2	NA	TGTGCCAGCCAGGGGGCGGACTCCTACAATGAGCAGTTCTTC	CASQGADSYNEQFF
NA	TRBJ1-2	TRBV2	few	TGTGCCAGCTGGGACACCCTTTCCTCAGATAACTATGGCTACACCTTC	CASWDTLSSDNYGYTF
NA	TRBJ1-5	TRBV30	many	TGTGCCTGGCCGCGGGTTGGCAGGGAGAATCAGCCCCAGCATTTT	CAWPRVGRENQPQHF